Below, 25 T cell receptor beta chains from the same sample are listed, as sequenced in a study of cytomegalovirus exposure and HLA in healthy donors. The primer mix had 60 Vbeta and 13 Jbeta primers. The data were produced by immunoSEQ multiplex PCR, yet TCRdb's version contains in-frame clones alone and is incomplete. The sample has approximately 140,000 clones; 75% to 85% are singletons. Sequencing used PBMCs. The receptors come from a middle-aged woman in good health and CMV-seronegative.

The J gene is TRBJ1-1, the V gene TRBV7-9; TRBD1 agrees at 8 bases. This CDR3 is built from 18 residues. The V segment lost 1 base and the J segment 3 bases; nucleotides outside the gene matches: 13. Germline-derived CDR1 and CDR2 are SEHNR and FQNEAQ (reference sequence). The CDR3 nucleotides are TGTGCCAGCAGCTTAGTGAGATCGTCGGACAGGGCCGACACTGAAGCTTTCTTT. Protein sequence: CASSLVRSSDRADTEAFF.

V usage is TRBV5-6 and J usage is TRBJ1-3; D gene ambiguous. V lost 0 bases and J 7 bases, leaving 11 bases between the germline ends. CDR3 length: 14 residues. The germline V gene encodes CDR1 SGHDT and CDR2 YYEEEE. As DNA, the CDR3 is TGTGCCAGCAGCTTGGAGAACTCCCGGAACACCATATATTTT. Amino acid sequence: CASSLENSRNTIYF.

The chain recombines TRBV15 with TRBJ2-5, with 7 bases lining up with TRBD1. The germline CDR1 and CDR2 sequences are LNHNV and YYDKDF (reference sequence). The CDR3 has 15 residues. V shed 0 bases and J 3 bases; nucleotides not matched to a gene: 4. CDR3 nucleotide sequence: TGTGCCACCAGCAGAGATCCGGGGACAGAAGAGACCCAGTACTTC. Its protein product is CATSRDPGTEETQYF.

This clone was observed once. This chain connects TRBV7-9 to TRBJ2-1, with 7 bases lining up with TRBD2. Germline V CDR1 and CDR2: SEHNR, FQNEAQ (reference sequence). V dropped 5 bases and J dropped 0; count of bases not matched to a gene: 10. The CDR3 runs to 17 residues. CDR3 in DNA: TGTGCCAGCAGCCCGACCGGGACTACGAGCTCCTACAATGAGCAGTTCTTC. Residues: CASSPTGTTSSYNEQFF.

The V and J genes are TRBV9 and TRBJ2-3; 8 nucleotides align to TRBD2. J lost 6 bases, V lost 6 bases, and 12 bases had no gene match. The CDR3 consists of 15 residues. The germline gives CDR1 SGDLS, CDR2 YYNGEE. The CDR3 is CASKKTSSGGDTQYF. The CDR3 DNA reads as TGTGCCAGCAAGAAGACTAGCTCGGGGGGGGATACGCAGTATTTT.

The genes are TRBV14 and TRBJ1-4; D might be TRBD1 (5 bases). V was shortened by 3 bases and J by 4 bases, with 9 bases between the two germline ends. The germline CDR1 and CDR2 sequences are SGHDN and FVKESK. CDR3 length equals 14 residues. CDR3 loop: CASSHRGINEKLFF. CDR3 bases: TGTGCCAGCAGCCATAGGGGAATTAATGAAAAACTGTTTTTT.

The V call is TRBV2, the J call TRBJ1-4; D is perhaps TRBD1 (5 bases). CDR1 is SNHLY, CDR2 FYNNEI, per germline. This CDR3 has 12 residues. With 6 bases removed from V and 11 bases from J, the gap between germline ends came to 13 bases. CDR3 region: CASRAGSGKLFF. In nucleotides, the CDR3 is TGTGCCAGCAGGGCAGGGTCCGGGAAACTGTTTTTT. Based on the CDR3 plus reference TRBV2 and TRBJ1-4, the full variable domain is EPEVTQTPSHQVTQMGQEVILRCVPISNHLYFYWYRQILGQKVEFLVSFYNNEISEKSEIFDDQFSVERPDGSNFTLKIRSTKLEDSAMYFCASRAGSGKLFFGSGTQLSVL.

The CDR3 here is CASSLDSGRGTDTQYF. CDR3 DNA sequence: TGTGCCAGCAGCTTAGATAGCGGGAGAGGGACAGATACGCAGTATTTT. V is TRBV7-9 and J is TRBJ2-3; 9 bases are shared with TRBD2. Losses at the gene ends were 1 base for V and 3 bases for J; bases not matched to a gene: 5. The CDR3 spans 16 residues. Germline V CDR1 and CDR2: SEHNR, FQNEAQ (reference sequence). The full variable domain, rest sourced from reference TRBV7-9 and TRBJ2-3, is DTGVSQNPRHKITKRGQNVTFRCDPISEHNRLYWYRQTLGQGPEFLTYFQNEAQLEKSRLLSDRFSAERPKGSFSTLEIQRTEQGDSAMYLCASSLDSGRGTDTQYFGPGTRLTVL.

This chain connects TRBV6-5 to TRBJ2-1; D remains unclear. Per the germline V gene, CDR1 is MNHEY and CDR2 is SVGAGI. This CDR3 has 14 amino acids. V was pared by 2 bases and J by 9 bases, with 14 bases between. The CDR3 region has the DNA TGTGCCAGCAGTTACAGAGGTAGTAGAAGTGAGCAGTTCTTC. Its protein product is CASSYRGSRSEQFF.

The CDR3 DNA follows: TGTGCCAGCTCGGGAGCGGCCTCTGGAAACACCATATATTTT. Protein: CASSGAASGNTIYF. The chain combines TRBV5-4 with TRBJ1-3, with unresolved D. The germline V and J ends were trimmed by 7 bases and 0 bases, with 11 bases remaining between them. This CDR3 spans 14 amino acids. The germline CDR1 and CDR2 sequences are SGHNT and YYREEE (reference sequence).

In nucleotides, the CDR3 is TGTGCCAGCAGCTTAAGTTGGGGGCTTGGGGGCGATGAAGCTTTCTTT. This sequence encodes CASSLSWGLGGDEAFF. The rearrangement links TRBV7-2 to TRBJ1-1, with TRBD1 as a possible D gene (6 bases). Trimming removed 2 bases at V and 7 bases at J, with 20 bases between. Germline assignment: CDR1 SGHTA and CDR2 FQGNSA. The CDR3 consists of 16 residues.

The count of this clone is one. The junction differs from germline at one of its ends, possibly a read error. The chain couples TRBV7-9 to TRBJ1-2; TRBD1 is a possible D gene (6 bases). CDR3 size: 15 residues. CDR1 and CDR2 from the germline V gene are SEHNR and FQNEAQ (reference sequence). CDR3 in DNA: TGTCCCAGCAGCTTCGGACAGAGAGCTAACTATGGCTACACCTTC. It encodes CPSSFGQRANYGYTF. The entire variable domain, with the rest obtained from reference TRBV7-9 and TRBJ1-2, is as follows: DTGVSQNPRHKITKRGQNVTFRCDPISEHNRLYWYRQTLGQGPEFLTYFQNEAQLEKSRLLSDRFSAERPKGSFSTLEIQRTEQGDSAMYLCPSSFGQRANYGYTFGSGTRLTVV.

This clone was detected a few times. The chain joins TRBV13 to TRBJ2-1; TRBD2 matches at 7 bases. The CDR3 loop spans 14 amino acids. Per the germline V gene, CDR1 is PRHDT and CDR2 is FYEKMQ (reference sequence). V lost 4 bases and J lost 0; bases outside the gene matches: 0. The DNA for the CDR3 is TGTGCCAGCAGCTCTAGCGGCTCCTACAATGAGCAGTTCTTC. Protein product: CASSSSGSYNEQFF.

CDR3 nucleotides: TGTGCCAGCAGTGAAATTGGACAGGGGACCGGGGAGCTGTTTTTT. Translation: CASSEIGQGTGELFF. J is TRBJ2-2 and V is TRBV2; 9 nucleotides match TRBD1. This CDR3 is built from 15 residues. Germline V gene lookup returns CDR1 SNHLY and CDR2 FYNNEI. Losses at the gene ends were 2 bases for V and 5 bases for J; bases not matched to a gene: 3. The variable domain in full, with the rest retrieved from reference TRBV2 and TRBJ2-2, is EPEVTQTPSHQVTQMGQEVILRCVPISNHLYFYWYRQILGQKVEFLVSFYNNEISEKSEIFDDQFSVERPDGSNFTLKIRSTKLEDSAMYFCASSEIGQGTGELFFGEGSRLTVL.

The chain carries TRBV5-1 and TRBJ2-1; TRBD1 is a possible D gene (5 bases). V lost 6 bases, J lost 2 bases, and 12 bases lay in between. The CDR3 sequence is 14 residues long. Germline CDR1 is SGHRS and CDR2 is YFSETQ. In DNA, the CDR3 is TGCGCCAGCATGGTGCTAGGGGCCTACAATGAGCAGTTCTTC. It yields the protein CASMVLGAYNEQFF.

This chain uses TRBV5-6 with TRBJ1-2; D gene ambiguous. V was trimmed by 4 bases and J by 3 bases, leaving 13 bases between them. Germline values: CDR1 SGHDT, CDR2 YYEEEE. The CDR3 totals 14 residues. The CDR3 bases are TGTGCCAGCAGCCCCACAATCGGGGACTATGGCTACACCTTC. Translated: CASSPTIGDYGYTF.

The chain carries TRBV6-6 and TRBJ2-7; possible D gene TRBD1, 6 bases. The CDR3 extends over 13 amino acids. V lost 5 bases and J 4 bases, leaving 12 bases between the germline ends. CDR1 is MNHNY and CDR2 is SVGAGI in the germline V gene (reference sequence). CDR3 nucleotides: TGTGCCAGCAGTCGATTACAGGGTTACGAGCAGTACTTC. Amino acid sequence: CASSRLQGYEQYF.

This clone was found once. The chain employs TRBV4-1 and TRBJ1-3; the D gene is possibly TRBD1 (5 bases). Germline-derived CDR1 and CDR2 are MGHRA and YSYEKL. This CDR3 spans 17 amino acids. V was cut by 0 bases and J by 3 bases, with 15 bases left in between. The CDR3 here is CASSQDFGQGNGNTIYF. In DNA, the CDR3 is TGCGCCAGCAGCCAAGACTTTGGGCAGGGTAATGGAAACACCATATATTTT.

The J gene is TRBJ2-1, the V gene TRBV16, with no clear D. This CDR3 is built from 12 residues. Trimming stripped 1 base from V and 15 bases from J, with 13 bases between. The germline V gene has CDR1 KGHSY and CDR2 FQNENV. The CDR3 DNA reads TGTGCCAGCAGCCAATATGCCGAAAGCCGGTTCTTC. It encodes CASSQYAESRFF.

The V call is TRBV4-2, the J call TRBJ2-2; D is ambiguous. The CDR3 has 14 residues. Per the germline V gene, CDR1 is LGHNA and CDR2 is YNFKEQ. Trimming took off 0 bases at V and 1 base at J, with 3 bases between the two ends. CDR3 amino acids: CASSQDQNTGELFF. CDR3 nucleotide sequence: TGTGCCAGCAGCCAAGACCAGAACACCGGGGAGCTGTTTTTT.

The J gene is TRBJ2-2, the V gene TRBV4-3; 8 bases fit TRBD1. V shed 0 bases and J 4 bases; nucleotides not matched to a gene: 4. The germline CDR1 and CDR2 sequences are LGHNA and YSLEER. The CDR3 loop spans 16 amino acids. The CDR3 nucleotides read TGCGCCAGCAGCCAAGACCTGGACAGGGCCACCGGGGAGCTGTTTTTT. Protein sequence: CASSQDLDRATGELFF.

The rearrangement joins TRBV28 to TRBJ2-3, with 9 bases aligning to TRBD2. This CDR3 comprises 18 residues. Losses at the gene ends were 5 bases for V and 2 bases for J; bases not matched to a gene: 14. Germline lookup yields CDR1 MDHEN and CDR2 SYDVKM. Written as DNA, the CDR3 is TGTGCCAGCAGTCCCCACCCGGGACTAGCAGACCCCACAGATACGCAGTATTTT. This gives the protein CASSPHPGLADPTDTQYF. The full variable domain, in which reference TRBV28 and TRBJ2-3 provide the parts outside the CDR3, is DVKVTQSSRYLVKRTGEKVFLECVQDMDHENMFWYRQDPGLGLRLIYFSYDVKMKEKGDIPEGYSVSREKKERFSLILESASTNQTSMYLCASSPHPGLADPTDTQYFGPGTRLTVL.

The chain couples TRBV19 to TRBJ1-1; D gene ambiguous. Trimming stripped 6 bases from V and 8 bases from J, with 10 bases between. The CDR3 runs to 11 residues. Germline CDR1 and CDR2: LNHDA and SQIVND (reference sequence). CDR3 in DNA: TGTGCCAGTAGCCGACTTATGGAAGCTTTCTTT. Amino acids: CASSRLMEAFF. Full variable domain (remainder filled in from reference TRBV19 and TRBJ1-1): DGGITQSPKYLFRKEGQNVTLSCEQNLNHDAMYWYRQDPGQGLRLIYYSQIVNDFQKGDIAEGYSVSREKKESFPLTVTSAQKNPTAFYLCASSRLMEAFFGQGTRLTVV.

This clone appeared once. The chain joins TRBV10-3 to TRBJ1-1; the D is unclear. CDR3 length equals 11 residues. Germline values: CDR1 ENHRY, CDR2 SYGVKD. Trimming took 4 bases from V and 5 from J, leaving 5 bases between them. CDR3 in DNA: TGTGCCATCAGTGGAGGTACTGAAGCTTTCTTT. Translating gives CAISGGTEAFF.

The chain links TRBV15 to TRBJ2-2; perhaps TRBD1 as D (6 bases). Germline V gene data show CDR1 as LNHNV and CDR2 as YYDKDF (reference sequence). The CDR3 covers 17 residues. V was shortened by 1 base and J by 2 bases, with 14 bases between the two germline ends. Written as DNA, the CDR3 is TGTGCCACCAGCAGAGGCCATGGGGGCGCAAACACCGGGGAGCTGTTTTTT. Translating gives CATSRGHGGANTGELFF.